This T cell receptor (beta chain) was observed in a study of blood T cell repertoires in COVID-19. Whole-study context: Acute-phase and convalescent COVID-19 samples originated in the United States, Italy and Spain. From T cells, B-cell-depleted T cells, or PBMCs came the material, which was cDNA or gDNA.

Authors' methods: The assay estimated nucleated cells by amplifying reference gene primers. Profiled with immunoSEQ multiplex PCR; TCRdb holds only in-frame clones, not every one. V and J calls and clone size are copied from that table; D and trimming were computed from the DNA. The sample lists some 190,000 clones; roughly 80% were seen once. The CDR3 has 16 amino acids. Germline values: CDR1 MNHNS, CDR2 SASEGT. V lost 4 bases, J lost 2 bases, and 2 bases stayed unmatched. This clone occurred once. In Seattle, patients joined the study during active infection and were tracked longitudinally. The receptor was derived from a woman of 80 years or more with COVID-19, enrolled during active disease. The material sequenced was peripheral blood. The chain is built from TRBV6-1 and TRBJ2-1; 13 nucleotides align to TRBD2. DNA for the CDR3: TGTGCCAGCAGTGGACTAGCGGGAGGAGCCTACAATGAGCAGTTCTTC. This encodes CASSGLAGGAYNEQFF.